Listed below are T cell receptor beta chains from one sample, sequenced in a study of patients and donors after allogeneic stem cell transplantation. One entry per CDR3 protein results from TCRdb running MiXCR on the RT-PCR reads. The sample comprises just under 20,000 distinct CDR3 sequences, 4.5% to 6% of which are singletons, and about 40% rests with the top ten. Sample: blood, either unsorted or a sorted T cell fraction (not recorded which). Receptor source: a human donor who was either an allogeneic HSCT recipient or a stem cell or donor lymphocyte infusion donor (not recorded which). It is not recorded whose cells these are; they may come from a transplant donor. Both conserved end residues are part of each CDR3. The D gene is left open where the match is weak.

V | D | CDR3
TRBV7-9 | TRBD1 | CASSSVSRGLQTYTIYF
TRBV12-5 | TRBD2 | CASGTGTSGGAREQYF
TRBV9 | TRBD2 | CASKPTSGSDEQFF
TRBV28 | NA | CASSFAGEETQYF
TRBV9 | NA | CASRGVTNEQFF
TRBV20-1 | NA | CSASGGYGNTEAFF
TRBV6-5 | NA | CASSSASQETQYF
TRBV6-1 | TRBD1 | CASRQGAIKEQYF
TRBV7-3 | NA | CASSEGSGDTEAFF
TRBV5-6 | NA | CASSLERLETQYF
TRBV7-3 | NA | CASSPIAERGGTQYF
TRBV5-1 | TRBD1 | CASSLAGTGLGELFF
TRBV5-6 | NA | CASSLVAGSYEQYF
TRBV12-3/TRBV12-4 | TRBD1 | CASSLDGQGYYKETQYF
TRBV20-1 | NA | CSARDLTAVSEQYF
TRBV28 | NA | CASGAEETQYF
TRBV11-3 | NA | CASSLVSGFGETQYF
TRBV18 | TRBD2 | CASSRSGSTDTQYF
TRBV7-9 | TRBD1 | CASSLGQGAYEQYF
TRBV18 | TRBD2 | CASSPGLAGVITDTQYF
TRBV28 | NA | CASSLHGYEQYF
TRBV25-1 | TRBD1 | CASTDRVLGTQYF
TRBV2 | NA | CASSGTLRSYNEQFF
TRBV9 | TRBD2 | CASSGTSGAYSGNEQFF
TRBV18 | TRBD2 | CASSPTSGGETQYF
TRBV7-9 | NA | CASSLVSSSKQYF
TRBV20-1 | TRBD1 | CSARDPRGQFDYTF
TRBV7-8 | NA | CASSLAAGQPQHF
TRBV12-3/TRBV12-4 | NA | CASSSKGYGYTF
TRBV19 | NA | CASHPGVGETQYF
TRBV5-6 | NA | CASSLGDQPQHF
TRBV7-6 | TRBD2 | CASSLVGGGSGGQETQYF
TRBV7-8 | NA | CASSLGAGTEAFF
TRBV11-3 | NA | CASSLDAGELFF
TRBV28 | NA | CASSLRLYGYTF
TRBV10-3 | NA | CAISEGFGGPGQETQYF
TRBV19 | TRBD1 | CASSRTGTVNQPQHF
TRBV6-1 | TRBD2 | CASRRLAGGKGGETQYF
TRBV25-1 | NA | CASSEAEKRNTEAFF
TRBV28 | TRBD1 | CARWDRGNTEAFF
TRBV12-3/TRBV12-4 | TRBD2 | CASSLSSGSTDTQYF
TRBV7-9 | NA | CASSLEGRGALAYGYTF
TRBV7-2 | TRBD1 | CASSSRQGSTEAFF
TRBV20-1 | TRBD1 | CSAEDRESVGNQPQHF
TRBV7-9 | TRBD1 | CASSLTGRQETQYF
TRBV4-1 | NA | CASKAGPNTGELFF